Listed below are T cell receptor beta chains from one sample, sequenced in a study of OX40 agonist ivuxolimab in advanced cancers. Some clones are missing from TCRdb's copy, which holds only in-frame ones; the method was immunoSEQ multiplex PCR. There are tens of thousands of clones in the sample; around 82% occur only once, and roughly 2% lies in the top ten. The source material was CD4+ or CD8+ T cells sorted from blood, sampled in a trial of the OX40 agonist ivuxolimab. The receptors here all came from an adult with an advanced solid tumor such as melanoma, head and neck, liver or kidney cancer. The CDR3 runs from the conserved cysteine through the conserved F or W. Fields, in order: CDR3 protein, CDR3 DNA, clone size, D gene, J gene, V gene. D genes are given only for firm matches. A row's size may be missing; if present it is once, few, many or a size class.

CDR3aa: CASSSHRQGGGANVLTF
CDR3nt: TGTGCCAGCAGTTCCCATCGACAGGGTGGTGGGGCCAACGTCCTGACTTTC
abundance: .
d_gene: TRBD1
j_gene: TRBJ2-6
v_gene: TRBV5-5

CDR3aa: CASSGKPAKGLAGLPYNEQFF
CDR3nt: TGTGCCAGCAGCGGGAAACCCGCGAAGGGACTAGCGGGCCTACCTTACAATGAGCAGTTCTTC
abundance: .
d_gene: TRBD2
j_gene: TRBJ2-1
v_gene: TRBV9

CDR3aa: CASTGAVPGLAGPSSTDTQYF
CDR3nt: TGTGCCAGTACAGGCGCCGTGCCGGGACTAGCGGGACCATCTAGCACAGATACGCAGTATTTT
abundance: .
d_gene: TRBD2
j_gene: TRBJ2-3
v_gene: TRBV19

CDR3aa: CASSIGHQRRLGYNEQFF
CDR3nt: TGTGCCAGTAGTATAGGTCACCAGCGGCGTTTGGGGTACAATGAGCAGTTCTTC
abundance: few
d_gene: .
j_gene: TRBJ2-1
v_gene: TRBV19

CDR3aa: CASSSPGRGGDGYTF
CDR3nt: TGTGCCAGCAGCTCCCCCGGCCGGGGAGGCGATGGCTACACCTTC
abundance: .
d_gene: .
j_gene: TRBJ1-2
v_gene: TRBV7-2

CDR3aa: CASSQQGPPPSYEQYF
CDR3nt: TGTGCCAGCAGCCAGCAAGGACCGCCCCCTTCCTACGAGCAGTACTTC
abundance: .
d_gene: .
j_gene: TRBJ2-7
v_gene: TRBV4-2

CDR3aa: CAISSQEVYYF
CDR3nt: TGTGCCATCAGCTCCCAAGAGGTTTATTACTTC
abundance: .
d_gene: .
j_gene: TRBJ2-7
v_gene: TRBV10-3

CDR3aa: CASSGQSYEQYF
CDR3nt: TGTGCCAGCAGCGGACAGTCCTACGAGCAGTACTTC
abundance: .
d_gene: .
j_gene: TRBJ2-7
v_gene: TRBV2

CDR3aa: CASSLQGYGEQYF
CDR3nt: TGTGCCAGCAGTCTACAGGGGTATGGCGAGCAGTACTTC
abundance: .
d_gene: TRBD1
j_gene: TRBJ2-7
v_gene: TRBV2

CDR3aa: CASRITFSGQRYNEQFF
CDR3nt: TGTGCCAGCAGGATTACCTTTAGCGGGCAACGGTACAATGAGCAGTTCTTC
abundance: .
d_gene: .
j_gene: TRBJ2-1
v_gene: TRBV21-1

CDR3aa: CASSIQGQETQYF
CDR3nt: TGTGCCAGTAGTATTCAGGGGCAAGAGACCCAGTACTTC
abundance: .
d_gene: .
j_gene: TRBJ2-5
v_gene: TRBV19

CDR3aa: CASSLIDNQPQHF
CDR3nt: TGTGCCAGCAGCTTGATAGACAATCAGCCCCAGCATTTT
abundance: .
d_gene: .
j_gene: TRBJ1-5
v_gene: TRBV7-9

CDR3aa: CASSSGREGKYDEQYF
CDR3nt: TGTGCCAGTAGTTCCGGGCGGGAGGGAAAGTACGACGAGCAGTACTTC
abundance: once
d_gene: TRBD2
j_gene: TRBJ2-7
v_gene: TRBV19

CDR3aa: CASRRTSDEQYF
CDR3nt: TGTGCCAGCAGACGCACTAGCGACGAGCAGTACTTC
abundance: .
d_gene: TRBD2
j_gene: TRBJ2-7
v_gene: TRBV6-5

CDR3aa: CASSVGSGGSTGELFF
CDR3nt: TGTGCCAGCAGCGTAGGGTCAGGGGGATCCACCGGGGAGCTGTTTTTT
abundance: .
d_gene: TRBD1
j_gene: TRBJ2-2
v_gene: TRBV9

CDR3aa: CASSPRAQVGETQYF
CDR3nt: TGTGCCAGCAGTCCGAGGGCCCAGGTGGGAGAGACCCAGTACTTC
abundance: .
d_gene: .
j_gene: TRBJ2-5
v_gene: TRBV27

CDR3aa: CASSLLTLNTGELFF
CDR3nt: TGTGCCAGCAGCTTGTTAACCCTAAACACCGGGGAGCTGTTTTTT
abundance: .
d_gene: .
j_gene: TRBJ2-2
v_gene: TRBV5-6

CDR3aa: CASSSSGLAGSEQYF
CDR3nt: TGTGCCAGCAGCTCTAGTGGGCTAGCGGGATCCGAGCAGTACTTC
abundance: .
d_gene: TRBD2
j_gene: TRBJ2-7
v_gene: TRBV11-1

CDR3aa: CASSSGTGVGKLFF
CDR3nt: TGTGCCAGCAGTTCCGGTACAGGAGTCGGAAAACTGTTTTTT
abundance: .
d_gene: .
j_gene: TRBJ1-4
v_gene: TRBV6-1

CDR3aa: CASSPLIPGQYNNSPLHF
CDR3nt: TGTGCCAGCAGCCCCCTTATCCCGGGACAGTACAATAATTCACCCCTCCACTTT
abundance: .
d_gene: TRBD1
j_gene: TRBJ1-6
v_gene: TRBV7-6

CDR3aa: CSGLAGSISNEQFF
CDR3nt: TGCAGCGGCTTAGCGGGGAGTATTTCCAATGAGCAGTTCTTC
abundance: .
d_gene: TRBD2
j_gene: TRBJ2-1
v_gene: TRBV29-1

CDR3aa: CASSPPTRVTYNEQFF
CDR3nt: TGTGCCAGCTCACCACCTACCAGGGTTACCTACAATGAGCAGTTCTTC
abundance: .
d_gene: .
j_gene: TRBJ2-1
v_gene: TRBV18

CDR3aa: CASSKQRGQNTGELFF
CDR3nt: TGTGCCAGCAGCAAACAACGGGGTCAGAACACCGGGGAGCTGTTTTTT
abundance: .
d_gene: .
j_gene: TRBJ2-2
v_gene: TRBV21-1